The clone carrying this TCR beta chain has a count of ten or more. The antigen is undetermined. Amplified TCR beta CDR3 regions came from RNA transcripts. HTBI primers drove first-round RT-PCR of the TCR CDR3. One entry per CDR3 protein results from TCRdb running MiXCR on the multiplex PCR reads. The profile shows 550,000 to 700,000 distinct CDR3 sequences, about 15% of them singletons. Patients having uncontrolled infection, another autoimmune disease, pregnancy or lactation were not included. It was 8 to 10 ml of fresh peripheral blood that supplied the PBMCs. J gave up 5 bases and V 6 bases, and 6 bases lay outside the gene matches. The CDR3 has 14 amino acids. Germline-derived CDR1 and CDR2 are MRHNA and SNTAGT. The data are from a study of T cells in Graves' hyperthyroidism and ophthalmopathy. Study conclusions and caveats: Classification by a 13 V-J model distinguished ophthalmopathy from stable hyperthyroidism.

The sequencing sample was made of blood. V and J are TRBV6-4 and TRBJ2-2; 7 bases are shared with TRBD1. The source is a woman in her 40s with Graves' ophthalmopathy. The CDR3 spells CASRTGIRTGELFF. The CDR3 nucleotides read TGTGCCAGCAGGACAGGGATTAGGACCGGGGAGCTGTTTTTT.